This T cell receptor (beta chain) stems from a study of Graves' ophthalmopathy and Graves' hyperthyroidism. General study points: Blood also held most thyroid clonotypes expanded above 0.001 frequency.

This clonotype was picked up many times. Antigen specificity is unknown. Researchers took RNA transcripts and amplified TCR beta CDR3 regions from them. The library came from an HTBI-primed first-round RT-PCR and a second-round multiplex PCR. TCRdb used MiXCR to reprocess the multiplex PCR reads, holding one entry per CDR3 protein. The repertoire holds some 520,000 distinct CDR3 sequences, with approximately 15% as singletons. Active ophthalmopathy (CAS at least 3, NOSPECS at least 4), lasting under 3 months. Symptoms, serum thyroxine and TRAb, thyroid ultrasound, and orbital computed tomography formed the diagnostic basis. The sample was blood. This clonotype was obtained from a woman younger than 45 with Graves' ophthalmopathy.

CDR3 sequence (DNA): TGCAGCGGGGCACAGTCCTACGAGCAGTACTTC. This gives the protein CSGAQSYEQYF. The V gene is TRBV29-1, the J gene TRBJ2-7, with unresolved D. The CDR3 has 11 amino acids. V was pared by 7 bases and J by 1 base, with 8 bases between. Looked up from germline, CDR1 is SQVTM and CDR2 is ANQGSEA.